Listed below are T cell receptor beta chains from one sample, sequenced in a study of T cells in Graves' hyperthyroidism and ophthalmopathy. Each CDR3 protein gets one entry after TCRdb re-called the multiplex PCR reads with MiXCR. The sample shows fewer than 350,000 distinct CDR3 sequences, 15% to 20% of them seen only once. The sample taken for sequencing was blood. Receptor source: a woman aged 45-60 years with Graves' hyperthyroidism. Both conserved end residues are part of each CDR3. D genes are given only for firm matches. For some rows the clone size is stated as once, few or many, or as a class when expanded; others skip it.

TRBV2	TRBJ1-6	.	.	CASSEAWGGYYNSPLHF	TGTGCCAGCAGTGAAGCTTGGGGGGGCTACTATAATTCACCCCTCCACTTT
TRBV28	TRBJ2-2	.	once	CASSWPVNTGELFF	TGTGCCAGCAGTTGGCCCGTGAACACCGGGGAGCTGTTTTTT
TRBV6-1	TRBJ2-2	.	.	CASSGGTVVTGELFF	TGTGCCAGCAGTGGCGGGACAGTTGTTACCGGGGAGCTGTTTTTT
TRBV20-1	TRBJ2-4	TRBD2	many	CSARESAGGGARNIQYF	TGCAGTGCTAGGGAGTCCGCTGGCGGGGGGGCCCGAAACATTCAGTACTTC
TRBV6-5	TRBJ1-1	.	few	CASIYRDMNTEAFF	TGTGCCAGCATTTACAGGGACATGAACACTGAAGCTTTCTTT
TRBV11-2	TRBJ1-2	TRBD1	many	CASSRGQDYGYTF	TGTGCCAGCAGCCGAGGACAGGACTATGGCTACACCTTC
TRBV20-1	TRBJ2-7	.	.	CSARAAGLSYEQYF	TGCAGTGCTAGAGCCGCAGGGTTAAGTTACGAGCAGTACTTC
TRBV30	TRBJ2-3	.	few	CAWNGYGTDTQYF	TGTGCCTGGAACGGGTATGGCACAGATACGCAGTATTTT
TRBV12-3/TRBV12-4	TRBJ2-1	.	many	CASSLLGGGDNEQFF	TGTGCCAGCAGTTTATTGGGAGGGGGGGACAATGAGCAGTTCTTC
TRBV11-2	TRBJ1-1	.	many	CASSSHRVTNLNTEAFF	TGTGCCAGCAGCTCCCACCGGGTCACAAATCTGAACACTGAAGCTTTCTTT
TRBV7-3	TRBJ2-1	TRBD1	few	CASSLAGTDYNEQFF	TGTGCCAGCAGCTTAGCCGGGACAGATTACAATGAGCAGTTCTTC
TRBV10-3	TRBJ1-5	.	.	CAISERQGGSNQPQHF	TGTGCCATCAGTGAGCGGCAGGGTGGCAGCAATCAGCCCCAGCATTTT
TRBV7-2	TRBJ2-3	TRBD2	many	CASSLALTSGGNTDTQYF	TGTGCCAGCAGCTTAGCCCTGACTAGCGGGGGCAACACAGATACGCAGTATTTT
TRBV4-1	TRBJ2-7	.	few	CASSRDWGYEQYF	TGCGCCAGCAGCCGGGACTGGGGCTACGAGCAGTACTTC
TRBV20-1	TRBJ2-1	TRBD2	few	CSATRTSGSYNEQFF	TGCAGTGCTACCCGGACTAGCGGGTCTTACAATGAGCAGTTCTTC
TRBV6-1	TRBJ2-1	TRBD2	many	CASSPRAGTTSNRGEQFF	TGTGCCAGCAGTCCCCGAGCCGGGACTACCTCAAATAGGGGTGAGCAGTTCTTC
TRBV15	TRBJ2-5	.	.	CATSQLGRSEELGTQYF	TGTGCCACCAGCCAACTAGGAAGGAGCGAGGAACTCGGGACCCAGTACTTC
TRBV10-2	TRBJ1-2	.	few	CASSAQGSYGYTF	TGCGCCAGCAGTGCACAGGGAAGCTATGGCTACACCTTC
TRBV6-5	TRBJ2-2	TRBD1	few	CASSYSRGQGISGELFF	TGTGCCAGCAGTTACTCGAGAGGACAGGGGATTTCCGGGGAGCTGTTTTTT
TRBV7-2	TRBJ1-2	.	few	CASSLGGVYGYTF	TGTGCCAGCAGCTTAGGGGGGGTCTATGGCTACACCTTC
TRBV7-2	TRBJ2-3	.	many	CASSFLGDTDTQYF	TGTGCCAGCAGCTTCCTGGGGGACACAGATACGCAGTATTTT
TRBV5-1	TRBJ2-7	.	many	CASSTPPDGGATYEQYF	TGCGCCAGCAGCACCCCACCGGATGGAGGGGCGACCTACGAGCAGTACTTC
TRBV11-2	TRBJ1-2	.	many	CASSSEQMYYGYTF	TGTGCCAGCAGCTCGGAACAGATGTACTATGGCTACACCTTC
TRBV6-1	TRBJ2-7	TRBD2	many	CASSQSGSPSEQYF	TGTGCCAGCAGTCAAAGCGGGAGCCCGTCCGAGCAGTACTTC
TRBV12-3/TRBV12-4	TRBJ2-5	.	.	CASTLSGGLGTQYF	TGTGCCAGCACCCTGTCGGGGGGCCTTGGGACCCAGTACTTC
TRBV7-7	TRBJ2-3	.	many	CASSQNEGTDTQYF	TGTGCTAGCAGCCAAAATGAGGGGACAGATACGCAGTATTTT
TRBV28	TRBJ2-1	TRBD2	.	CASSLALAATYNEQFF	TGTGCCAGCAGTTTAGCCCTAGCGGCTACCTACAATGAGCAGTTCTTC
TRBV9	TRBJ2-1	.	many	CASSVAYRGDEQFF	TGTGCCAGCAGCGTAGCGTACCGCGGGGATGAGCAGTTCTTC
TRBV28	TRBJ2-7	.	many	CASSTRGREVYEQYF	TGTGCCAGCAGTACCAGGGGGCGGGAGGTCTACGAGCAGTACTTC
TRBV2	TRBJ2-1	.	many	CASSERAWGNEQFF	TGTGCCAGCAGCGAGCGGGCGTGGGGGAATGAGCAGTTCTTC
TRBV7-8	TRBJ1-2	.	few	CASSLSPGANYGYTF	TGTGCCAGCAGCTTATCCCCAGGGGCTAACTATGGCTACACCTTC
TRBV6-5	TRBJ1-4	.	.	CASSYLGAATNEKLFF	TGTGCCAGCAGTTACTTGGGGGCCGCAACTAATGAAAAACTGTTTTTT
TRBV20-1	TRBJ2-5	TRBD2	many	CSAPTSGGALETQYF	TGCAGTGCACCTACTAGCGGGGGGGCCCTGGAGACCCAGTACTTC